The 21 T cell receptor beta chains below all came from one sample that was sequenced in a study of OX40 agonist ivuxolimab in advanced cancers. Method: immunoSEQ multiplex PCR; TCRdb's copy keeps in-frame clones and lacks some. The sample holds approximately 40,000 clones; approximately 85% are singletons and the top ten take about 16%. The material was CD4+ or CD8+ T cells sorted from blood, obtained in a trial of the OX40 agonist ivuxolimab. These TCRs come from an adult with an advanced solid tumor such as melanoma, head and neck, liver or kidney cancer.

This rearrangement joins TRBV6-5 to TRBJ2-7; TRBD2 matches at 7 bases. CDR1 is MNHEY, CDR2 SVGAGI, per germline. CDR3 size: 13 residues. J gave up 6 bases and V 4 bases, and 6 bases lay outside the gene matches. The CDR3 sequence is CASSSGGTLEQYF. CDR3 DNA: TGTGCCAGCAGTTCCGGGGGGACTCTCGAGCAGTACTTC.

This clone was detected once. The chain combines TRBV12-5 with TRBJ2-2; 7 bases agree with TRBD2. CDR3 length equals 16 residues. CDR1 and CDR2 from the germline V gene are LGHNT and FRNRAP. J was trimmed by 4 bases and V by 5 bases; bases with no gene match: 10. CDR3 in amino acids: CASGPVLAASTGELFF. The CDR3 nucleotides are TGTGCTAGTGGTCCCGTGCTAGCGGCATCCACCGGGGAGCTGTTTTTT.

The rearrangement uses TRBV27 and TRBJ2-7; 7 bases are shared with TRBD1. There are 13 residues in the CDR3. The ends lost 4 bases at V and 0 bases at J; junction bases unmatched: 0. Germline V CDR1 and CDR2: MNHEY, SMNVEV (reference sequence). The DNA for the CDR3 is TGTGCCAGCAGTTGGGACAGCTCCTACGAGCAGTACTTC. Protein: CASSWDSSYEQYF.

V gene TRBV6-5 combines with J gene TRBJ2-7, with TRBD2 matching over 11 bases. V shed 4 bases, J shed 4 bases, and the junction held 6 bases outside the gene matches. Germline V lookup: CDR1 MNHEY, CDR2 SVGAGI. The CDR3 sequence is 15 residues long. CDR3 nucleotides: TGTGCCAGCAGTTTGGGACTAGCGGAGATATACGAGCAGTACTTC. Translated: CASSLGLAEIYEQYF.

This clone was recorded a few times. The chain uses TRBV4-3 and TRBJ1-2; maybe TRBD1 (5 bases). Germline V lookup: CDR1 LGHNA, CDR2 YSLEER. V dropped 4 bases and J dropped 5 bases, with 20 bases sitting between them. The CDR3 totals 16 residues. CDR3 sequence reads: CASSRGLVGTGYGYTF. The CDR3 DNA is TGCGCCAGCAGCCGAGGTCTCGTGGGGACGGGTTATGGCTACACCTTC.

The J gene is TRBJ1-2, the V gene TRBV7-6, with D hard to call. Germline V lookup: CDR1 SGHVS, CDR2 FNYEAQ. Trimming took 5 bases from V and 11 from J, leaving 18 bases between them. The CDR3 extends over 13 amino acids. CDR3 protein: CASSADGILEYTF. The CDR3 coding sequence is TGTGCCAGCAGCGCCGACGGGATATTGGAGTACACCTTC.

The CDR3 loop is CASSRLRDKANTEAFF. DNA for the CDR3: TGCGCCAGCAGCCGACTCAGGGACAAGGCGAACACTGAAGCTTTCTTT. The V call is TRBV5-1, the J call TRBJ1-1, with D possibly being TRBD1 (6 bases). This CDR3 contains 16 residues. The ends were cut back, 4 bases at V and 1 base at J, with 17 bases in the middle. Germline V gene sequence: CDR1 SGHRS, CDR2 YFSETQ. The entire variable domain, with the rest obtained from reference TRBV5-1 and TRBJ1-1, is as follows: KAGVTQTPRYLIKTRGQQVTLSCSPISGHRSVSWYQQTPGQGLQFLFEYFSETQRNKGNFPGRFSGRQFSNSRSEMNVSTLELGDSALYLCASSRLRDKANTEAFFGQGTRLTVV.

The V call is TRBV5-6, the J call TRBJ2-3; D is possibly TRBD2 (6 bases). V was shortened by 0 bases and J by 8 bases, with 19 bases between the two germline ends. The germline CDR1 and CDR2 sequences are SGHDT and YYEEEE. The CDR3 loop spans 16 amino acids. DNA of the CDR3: TGTGCCAGCAGCTTGGCGGGGGAAGGGACCACCGGTACGCAGTATTTT. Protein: CASSLAGEGTTGTQYF.

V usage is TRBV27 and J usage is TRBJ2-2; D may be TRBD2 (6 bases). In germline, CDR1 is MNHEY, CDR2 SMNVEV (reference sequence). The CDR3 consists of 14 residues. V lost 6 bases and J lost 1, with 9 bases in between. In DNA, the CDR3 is TGTGCCAGCAGGCCCGGGGGGAACACCGGGGAGCTGTTTTTT. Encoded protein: CASRPGGNTGELFF.

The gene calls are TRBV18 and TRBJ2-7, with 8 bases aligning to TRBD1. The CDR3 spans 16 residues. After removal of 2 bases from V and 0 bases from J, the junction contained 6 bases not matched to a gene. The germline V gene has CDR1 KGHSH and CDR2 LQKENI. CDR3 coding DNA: TGTGCCAGCTCACCAGGGACAGGCGTGAGCTCCTACGAGCAGTACTTC. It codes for CASSPGTGVSSYEQYF.

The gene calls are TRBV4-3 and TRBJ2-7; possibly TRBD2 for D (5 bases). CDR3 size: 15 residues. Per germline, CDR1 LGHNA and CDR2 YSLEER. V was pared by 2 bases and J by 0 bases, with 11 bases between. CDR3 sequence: CASSQKAADSYEQYF. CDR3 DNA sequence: TGCGCCAGCAGCCAAAAAGCGGCTGACTCCTACGAGCAGTACTTC.

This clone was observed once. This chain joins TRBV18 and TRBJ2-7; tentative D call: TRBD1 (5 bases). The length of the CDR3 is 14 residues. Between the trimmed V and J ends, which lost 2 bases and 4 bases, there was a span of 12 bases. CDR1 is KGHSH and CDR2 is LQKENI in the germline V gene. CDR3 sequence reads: CASSPERGLYEQYF. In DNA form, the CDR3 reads TGTGCCAGCTCACCAGAAAGGGGTCTGTACGAGCAGTACTTC.

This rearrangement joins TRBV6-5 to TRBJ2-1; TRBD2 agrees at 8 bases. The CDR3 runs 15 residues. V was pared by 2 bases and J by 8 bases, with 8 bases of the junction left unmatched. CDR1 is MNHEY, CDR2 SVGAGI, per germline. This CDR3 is CASSYGGLAIDEQFF. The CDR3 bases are TGTGCCAGCAGTTACGGAGGACTAGCAATCGATGAGCAGTTCTTC.

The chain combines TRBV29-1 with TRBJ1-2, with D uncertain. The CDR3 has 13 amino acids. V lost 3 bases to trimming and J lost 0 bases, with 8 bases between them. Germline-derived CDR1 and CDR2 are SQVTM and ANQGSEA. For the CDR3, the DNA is TGCAGCGTTGAGGGCAAGACTAACTATGGCTACACCTTC. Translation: CSVEGKTNYGYTF.

DNA for the CDR3: TGTGCCAGCAGCCAAGAAGGTACAGGGTATCCCCACTACGAGCAGTACTTC. It codes for CASSQEGTGYPHYEQYF. The chain joins TRBV4-2 to TRBJ2-7, with D possibly matching TRBD1 (6 bases). With 0 bases removed from V and 3 bases from J, the gap between germline ends came to 18 bases. The V gene's germline CDR1 is LGHNA and CDR2 YNFKEQ. CDR3 length equals 17 residues.

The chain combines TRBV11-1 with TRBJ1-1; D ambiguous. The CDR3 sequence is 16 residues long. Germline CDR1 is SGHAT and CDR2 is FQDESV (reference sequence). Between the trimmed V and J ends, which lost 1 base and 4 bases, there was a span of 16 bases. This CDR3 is CASSLGRAGASTEAFF. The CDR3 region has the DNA TGTGCCAGCAGCTTAGGAAGGGCAGGAGCGAGCACTGAAGCTTTCTTT.

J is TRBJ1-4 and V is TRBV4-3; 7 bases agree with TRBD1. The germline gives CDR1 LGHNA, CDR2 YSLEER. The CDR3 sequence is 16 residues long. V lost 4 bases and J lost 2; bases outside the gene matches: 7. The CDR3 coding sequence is TGCGCCAGCAGCCGAGCAGGGGGGAGGACTAATGAAAAACTGTTTTTT. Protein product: CASSRAGGRTNEKLFF.

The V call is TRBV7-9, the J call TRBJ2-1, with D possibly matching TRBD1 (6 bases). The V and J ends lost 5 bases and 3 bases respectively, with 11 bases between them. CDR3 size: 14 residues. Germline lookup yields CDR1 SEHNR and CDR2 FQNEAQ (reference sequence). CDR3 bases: TGTGCCAGCAGCAAGGGGGTGATCTACAATGAGCAGTTCTTC. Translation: CASSKGVIYNEQFF.

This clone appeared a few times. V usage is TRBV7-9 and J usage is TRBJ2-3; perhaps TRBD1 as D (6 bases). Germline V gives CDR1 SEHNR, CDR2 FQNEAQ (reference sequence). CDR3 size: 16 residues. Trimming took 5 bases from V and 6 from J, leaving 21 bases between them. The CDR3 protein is CASSTGTPRAADTQYF. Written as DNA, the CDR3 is TGTGCCAGCAGCACAGGGACACCCCGCGCGGCCGATACGCAGTATTTT. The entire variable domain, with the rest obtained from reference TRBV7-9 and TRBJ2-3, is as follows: DTGVSQNPRHKITKRGQNVTFRCDPISEHNRLYWYRQTLGQGPEFLTYFQNEAQLEKSRLLSDRFSAERPKGSFSTLEIQRTEQGDSAMYLCASSTGTPRAADTQYFGPGTRLTVL.

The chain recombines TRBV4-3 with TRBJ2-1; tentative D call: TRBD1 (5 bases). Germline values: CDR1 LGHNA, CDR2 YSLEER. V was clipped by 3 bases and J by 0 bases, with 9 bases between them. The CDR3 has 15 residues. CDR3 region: CASSHPQGSYNEQFF. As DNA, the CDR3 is TGCGCCAGCAGCCACCCCCAGGGCTCCTACAATGAGCAGTTCTTC.

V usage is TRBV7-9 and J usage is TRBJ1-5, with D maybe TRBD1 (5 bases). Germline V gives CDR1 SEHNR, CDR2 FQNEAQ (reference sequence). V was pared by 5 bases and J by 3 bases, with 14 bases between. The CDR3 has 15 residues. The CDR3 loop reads CASSPEGNPNQPQHF. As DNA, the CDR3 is TGTGCCAGCAGCCCGGAGGGGAACCCCAATCAGCCCCAGCATTTT.